This T cell receptor (beta chain) was obtained from a study of T cells in Graves' hyperthyroidism and ophthalmopathy. Trimming took 3 bases from V and 5 from J, leaving 13 bases between them. There are 14 residues in the CDR3. TCR beta CDR3 sequences were amplified from RNA transcripts. The HTBI set primed first-round TCR CDR3 RT-PCR. Via MiXCR, TCRdb re-called the multiplex PCR reads, giving one row per CDR3 protein. This table holds roughly 660,000 distinct CDR3 sequences, 15% to 20% found once. This clonotype was recorded at least ten times. The sample was blood. This rearrangement joins TRBV12-3 or TRBV12-4 to TRBJ1-1; D may be TRBD1 (5 bases). The TCR was taken from a man in his fifties with Graves' hyperthyroidism. The CDR3 region is CASSLIIGGTEAFF. CDR3 DNA sequence: TGTGCCAGCAGTTTGATTATCGGGGGAACTGAAGCTTTCTTT.